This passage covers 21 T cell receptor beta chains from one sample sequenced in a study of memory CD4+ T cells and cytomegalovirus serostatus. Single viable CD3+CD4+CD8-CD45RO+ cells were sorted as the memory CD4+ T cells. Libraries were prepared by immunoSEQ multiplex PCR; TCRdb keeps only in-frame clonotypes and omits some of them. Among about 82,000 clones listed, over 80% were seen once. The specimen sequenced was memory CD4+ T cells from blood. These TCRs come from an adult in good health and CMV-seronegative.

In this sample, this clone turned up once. CDR3 in DNA: TGTGCCATCAGTGGCGGGGGGGCAGACGAGCAGTACTTC. Translation gives CAISGGGADEQYF. The V call is TRBV10-3, the J call TRBJ2-7; 9 bases match TRBD2. The CDR3 runs 13 residues. CDR1 is ENHRY, CDR2 SYGVKD, per germline. J lost 5 bases, V lost 4 bases, and 3 bases had no gene match.

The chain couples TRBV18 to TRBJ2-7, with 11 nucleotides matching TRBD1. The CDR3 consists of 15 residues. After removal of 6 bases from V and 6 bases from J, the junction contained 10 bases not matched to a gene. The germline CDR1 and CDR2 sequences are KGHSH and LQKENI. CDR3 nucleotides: TGTGCCAGCTCCCCTATCGGACAGGGGGCGGGCGAGCAGTACTTC. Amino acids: CASSPIGQGAGEQYF.

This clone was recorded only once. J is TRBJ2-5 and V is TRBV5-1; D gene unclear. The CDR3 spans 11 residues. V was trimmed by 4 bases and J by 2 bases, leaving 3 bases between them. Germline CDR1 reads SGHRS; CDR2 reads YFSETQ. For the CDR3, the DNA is TGCGCCAGCAGCCGACAAGAGACCCAGTACTTC. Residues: CASSRQETQYF.

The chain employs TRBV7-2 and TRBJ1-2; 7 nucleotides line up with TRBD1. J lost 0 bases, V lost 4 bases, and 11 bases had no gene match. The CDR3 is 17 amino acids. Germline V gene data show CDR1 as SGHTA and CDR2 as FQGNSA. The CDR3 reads CASSSRRGTETNYGYTF. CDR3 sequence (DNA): TGTGCCAGCAGCTCGCGCCGGGGGACAGAAACTAACTATGGCTACACCTTC. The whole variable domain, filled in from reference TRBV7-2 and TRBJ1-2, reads GAGVSQSPSNKVTEKGKDVELRCDPISGHTALYWYRQSLGQGLEFLIYFQGNSAPDKSGLPSDRFSAERTGGSVSTLTIQRTQQEDSAVYLCASSSRRGTETNYGYTFGSGTRLTVV.

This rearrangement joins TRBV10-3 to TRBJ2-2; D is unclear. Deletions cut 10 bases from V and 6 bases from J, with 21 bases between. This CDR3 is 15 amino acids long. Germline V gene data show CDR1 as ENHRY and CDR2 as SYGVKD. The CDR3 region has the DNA TGTGCCACAAGTCCCCCGGGCGGTCAGGCCGGGGAGCTGTTTTTT. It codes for CATSPPGGQAGELFF.

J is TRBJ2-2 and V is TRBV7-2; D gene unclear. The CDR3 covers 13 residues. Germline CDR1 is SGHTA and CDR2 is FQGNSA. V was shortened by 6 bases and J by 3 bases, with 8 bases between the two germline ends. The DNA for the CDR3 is TGTGCCAGCAGTTCCGGGTACACCGGGGAGCTGTTTTTT. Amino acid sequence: CASSSGYTGELFF.

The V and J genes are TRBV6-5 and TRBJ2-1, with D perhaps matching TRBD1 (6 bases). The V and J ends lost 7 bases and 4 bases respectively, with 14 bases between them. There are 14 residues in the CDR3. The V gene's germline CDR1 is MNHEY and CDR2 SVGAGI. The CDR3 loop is CASKMHGQYNEQFF. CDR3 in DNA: TGTGCCAGCAAAATGCACGGACAGTACAATGAGCAGTTCTTC.

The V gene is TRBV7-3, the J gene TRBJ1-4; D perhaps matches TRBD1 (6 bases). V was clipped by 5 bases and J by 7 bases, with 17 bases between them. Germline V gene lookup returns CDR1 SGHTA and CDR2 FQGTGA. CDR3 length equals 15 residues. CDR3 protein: CASSPSGGHGEKLFF. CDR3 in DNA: TGTGCCAGCAGCCCTTCGGGGGGGCATGGTGAAAAACTGTTTTTT.

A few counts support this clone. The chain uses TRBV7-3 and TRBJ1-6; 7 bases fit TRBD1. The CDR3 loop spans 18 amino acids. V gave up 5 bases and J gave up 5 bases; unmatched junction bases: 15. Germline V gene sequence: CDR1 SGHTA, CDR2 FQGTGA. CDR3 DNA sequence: TGTGCCAGCAGCCGGGGGCTACCGGGACAGCGAGATAATTCACCCCTCCACTTT. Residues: CASSRGLPGQRDNSPLHF.

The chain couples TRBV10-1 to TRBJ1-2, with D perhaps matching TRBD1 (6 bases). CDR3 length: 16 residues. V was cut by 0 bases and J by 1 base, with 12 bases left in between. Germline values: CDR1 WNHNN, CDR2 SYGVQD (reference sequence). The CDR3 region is CASSESRGGYNYGYTF. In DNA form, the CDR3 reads TGCGCCAGCAGTGAGTCGAGGGGGGGCTATAACTATGGCTACACCTTC.

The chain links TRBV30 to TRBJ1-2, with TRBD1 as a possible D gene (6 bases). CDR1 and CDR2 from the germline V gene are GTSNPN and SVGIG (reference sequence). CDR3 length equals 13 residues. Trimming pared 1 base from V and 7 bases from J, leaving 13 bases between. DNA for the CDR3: TGTGCCTGGAGTGCCTCGGGGGCTGTTGGCTACACCTTC. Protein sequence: CAWSASGAVGYTF. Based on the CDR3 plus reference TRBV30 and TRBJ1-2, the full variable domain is SQTIHQWPATLVQPVGSPLSLECTVEGTSNPNLYWYRQAAGRGLQLLFYSVGIGQISSEVPQNLSASRPQDRQFILSSKKLLLSDSGFYLCAWSASGAVGYTFGSGTRLTVV.

The CDR3 region is CSVVAGGALDTQYF. The CDR3 coding sequence is TGCAGCGTTGTGGCAGGGGGCGCACTGGATACGCAGTATTTT. The V call is TRBV29-1, the J call TRBJ2-3; 8 bases align to TRBD1. The CDR3 has 14 residues. CDR1 SQVTM and CDR2 ANQGSEA come from the germline V gene. V trimming: 4 bases; J trimming: 6 bases; junction bases outside the gene matches: 9.

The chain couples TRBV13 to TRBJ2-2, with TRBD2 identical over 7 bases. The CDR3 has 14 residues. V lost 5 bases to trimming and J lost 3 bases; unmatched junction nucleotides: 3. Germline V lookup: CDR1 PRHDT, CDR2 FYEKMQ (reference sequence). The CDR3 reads CASSRGGYTGELFF. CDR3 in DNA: TGTGCCAGCAGCCGCGGGGGATACACCGGGGAGCTGTTTTTT.

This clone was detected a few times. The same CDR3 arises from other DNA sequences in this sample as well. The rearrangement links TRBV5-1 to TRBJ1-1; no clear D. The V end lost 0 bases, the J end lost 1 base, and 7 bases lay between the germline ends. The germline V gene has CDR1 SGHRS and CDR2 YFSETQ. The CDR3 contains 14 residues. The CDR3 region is CASSLDTRNTEAFF. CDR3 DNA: TGCGCCAGCAGCTTGGATACAAGGAACACTGAAGCTTTCTTT.

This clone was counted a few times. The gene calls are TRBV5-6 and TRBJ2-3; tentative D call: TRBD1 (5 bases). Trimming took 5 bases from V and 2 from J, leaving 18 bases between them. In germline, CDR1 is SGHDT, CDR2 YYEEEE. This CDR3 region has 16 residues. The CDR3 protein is CASRSLLTGYTDTQYF. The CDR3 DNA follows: TGTGCCAGCAGATCTCTCCTAACAGGATACACAGATACGCAGTATTTT.

The CDR3 reads CASSPHENTEAFF. Written as DNA, the CDR3 is TGCGCCAGCAGTCCCCATGAGAACACTGAAGCTTTCTTT. V gene TRBV5-1 combines with J gene TRBJ1-1; D remains unclear. Per the germline V gene, CDR1 is SGHRS and CDR2 is YFSETQ. Trimming shortened V by 5 bases and J by 1 base, and 9 bases separated the two germline ends. The CDR3 consists of 13 residues. The entire variable domain, with the rest obtained from reference TRBV5-1 and TRBJ1-1, is as follows: KAGVTQTPRYLIKTRGQQVTLSCSPISGHRSVSWYQQTPGQGLQFLFEYFSETQRNKGNFPGRFSGRQFSNSRSEMNVSTLELGDSALYLCASSPHENTEAFFGQGTRLTVV.

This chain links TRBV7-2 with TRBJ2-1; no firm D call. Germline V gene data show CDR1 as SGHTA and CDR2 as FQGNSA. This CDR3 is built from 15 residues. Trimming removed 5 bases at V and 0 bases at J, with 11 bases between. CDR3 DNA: TGTGCCAGCAGCCCTGAGGTAAGCTCCTACAATGAGCAGTTCTTC. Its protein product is CASSPEVSSYNEQFF.

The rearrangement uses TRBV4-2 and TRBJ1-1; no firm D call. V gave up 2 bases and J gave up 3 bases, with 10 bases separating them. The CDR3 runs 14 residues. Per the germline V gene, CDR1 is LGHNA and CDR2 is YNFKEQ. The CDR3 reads CASSQLLRDTEAFF. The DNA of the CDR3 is TGTGCCAGCAGCCAACTTTTGAGGGACACTGAAGCTTTCTTT.

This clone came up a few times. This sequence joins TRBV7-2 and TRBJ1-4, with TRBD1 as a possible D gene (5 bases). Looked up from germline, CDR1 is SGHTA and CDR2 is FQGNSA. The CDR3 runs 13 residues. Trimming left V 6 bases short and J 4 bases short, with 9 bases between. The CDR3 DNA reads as TGTGCCAGCAGAAGACAGTATAATGAAAAACTGTTTTTT. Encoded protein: CASRRQYNEKLFF.

DNA for the CDR3: TGCGCCAGCAGCTTGAGCAGGGGGAACACTGAAGCTTTCTTT. It encodes CASSLSRGNTEAFF. The chain combines TRBV5-1 with TRBJ1-1, with a possible D match to TRBD1 (6 bases). The germline V gene encodes CDR1 SGHRS and CDR2 YFSETQ. The V end was cut by 1 base, the J end by 1 base, with 8 bases between. The CDR3 spans 14 residues.

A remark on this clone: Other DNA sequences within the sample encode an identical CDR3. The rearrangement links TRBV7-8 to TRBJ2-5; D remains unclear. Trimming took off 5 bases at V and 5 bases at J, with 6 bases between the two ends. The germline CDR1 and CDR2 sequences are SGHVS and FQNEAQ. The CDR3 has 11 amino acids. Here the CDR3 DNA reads TGTGCCAGCAGCCCCCAGGAGACCCAGTACTTC. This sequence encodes CASSPQETQYF.